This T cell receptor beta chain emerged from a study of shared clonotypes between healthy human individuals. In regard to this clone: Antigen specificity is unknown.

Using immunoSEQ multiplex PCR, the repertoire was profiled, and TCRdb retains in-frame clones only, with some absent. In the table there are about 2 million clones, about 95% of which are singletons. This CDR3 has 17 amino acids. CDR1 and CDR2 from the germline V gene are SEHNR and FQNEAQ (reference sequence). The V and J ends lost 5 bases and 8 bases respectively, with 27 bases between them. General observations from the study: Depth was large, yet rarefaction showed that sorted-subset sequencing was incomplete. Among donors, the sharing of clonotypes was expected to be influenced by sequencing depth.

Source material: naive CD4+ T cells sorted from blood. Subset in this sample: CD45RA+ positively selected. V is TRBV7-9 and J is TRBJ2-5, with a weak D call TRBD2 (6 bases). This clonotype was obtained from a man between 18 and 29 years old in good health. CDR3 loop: CASSVRRSGVSEGTQYF. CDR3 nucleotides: TGTGCCAGCAGCGTAAGGCGTAGCGGAGTATCTGAGGGTACCCAGTACTTC.